The 32 T cell receptor beta chains below all came from one sample that was sequenced in a study of shared T cell receptors in the human thymus. Sequenced by immunoSEQ multiplex PCR; TCRdb stores in-frame clones only, minus some. The table shows over 65,000 clones, with 90% to 95% occurring only once. The source material was thymocytes. Every receptor here comes from a human donor.

The chain joins TRBV7-9 to TRBJ2-5, with 7 bases aligning to TRBD1. Looked up from germline, CDR1 is SEHNR and CDR2 is FQNEAQ (reference sequence). CDR3 size: 13 residues. The V gene end was trimmed by 5 bases and the J gene end by 3 bases; junction bases not matched to a gene: 3. The CDR3 DNA follows: TGTGCCAGCAGCCAAGACAGGGAAGAGACCCAGTACTTC. Protein: CASSQDREETQYF.

Notes on this clone: The sample has other DNA sequences that encode this CDR3 too. V gene TRBV6-6 combines with J gene TRBJ2-7; the D gene is possibly TRBD1 (6 bases). This CDR3 has 12 residues. The germline V and J ends were trimmed by 4 bases and 6 bases, with 10 bases remaining between them. Germline V CDR1 and CDR2: MNHNY, SVGAGI (reference sequence). In DNA, the CDR3 is TGTGCCAGCAGTTTGCAGGGGTGCGAGCAGTACTTC. Its translation: CASSLQGCEQYF.

The chain combines TRBV14 with TRBJ2-5; tentative D call: TRBD1 (6 bases). The germline V and J ends were trimmed by 1 base and 3 bases, with 12 bases remaining between them. CDR1 and CDR2 (germline): SGHDN, FVKESK. CDR3 length: 15 amino acids. CDR3 residues: CASSQARQVKETQYF. The CDR3 nucleotides read TGTGCCAGCAGCCAAGCGAGACAGGTTAAAGAGACCCAGTACTTC.

The chain carries TRBV7-9 and TRBJ1-2, with a possible D match to TRBD1 (6 bases). Germline-derived CDR1 and CDR2 are SEHNR and FQNEAQ (reference sequence). The V end lost 7 bases, the J end lost 4 bases, and 16 bases lay between the germline ends. The length of the CDR3 is 14 residues. The CDR3 spells CASTPDRNFYGYTF. CDR3 in DNA: TGTGCCAGCACCCCGGACAGAAATTTCTATGGCTACACCTTC.

CDR3 loop: CASSHLRTPEGQYF. The CDR3 nucleotides read TGTGCCAGCTCACACCTAAGGACACCCGAAGGGCAGTACTTC. The gene calls are TRBV18 and TRBJ2-5; weak D call: TRBD1 (5 bases). The CDR3 has 14 amino acids. V lost 4 bases, J lost 11 bases, and 20 bases lay in between. CDR1 and CDR2 (germline): KGHSH, LQKENI.

This clone is a singleton in its sample. Here the CDR3 reads CASSSRGYGYTF. DNA of the CDR3: TGTGCCAGCAGCTCCAGGGGCTATGGCTACACCTTC. The chain links TRBV11-3 to TRBJ1-2; D perhaps matches TRBD1 (6 bases). V lost 4 bases and J lost 4, with 7 bases in between. The CDR3 covers 12 residues. The germline V gene encodes CDR1 SGHNT and CDR2 YENEEA.

The J gene is TRBJ1-2, the V gene TRBV11-2, with D perhaps matching TRBD1 (6 bases). The CDR3 totals 19 residues. Looked up from germline, CDR1 is SGHAT and CDR2 is FQNNGV. Trimming stripped 1 base from V and 3 bases from J, with 24 bases between. CDR3 residues: CASSLALGAWGGADYGYTF. The DNA for the CDR3 is TGTGCCAGCAGCTTAGCATTGGGGGCCTGGGGTGGAGCTGACTATGGCTACACCTTC.

The chain recombines TRBV5-1 with TRBJ2-5, with 9 bases fitting TRBD2. CDR1 and CDR2 from the germline V gene are SGHRS and YFSETQ. Unmatched junction bases numbered 9, after V lost 4 bases and J lost 2 bases. The CDR3 has 16 amino acids. CDR3 sequence reads: CASSIRLAGPQETQYF. Written as DNA, the CDR3 is TGCGCCAGCAGCATTCGGCTAGCGGGACCTCAAGAGACCCAGTACTTC.

The CDR3 DNA reads TGTGCCAGCACCGACGGGGGGGCGGGGGACTATGGCTACACCTTC. Protein: CASTDGGAGDYGYTF. This sequence joins TRBV6-5 and TRBJ1-2, with TRBD1 as a possible D gene (6 bases). Per the germline V gene, CDR1 is MNHEY and CDR2 is SVGAGI. The CDR3 has 15 amino acids. The V and J ends lost 7 bases and 3 bases respectively, with 18 bases between them.

This chain uses TRBV18 with TRBJ1-2, with 9 bases identical to TRBD1. With V trimmed by 3 bases and J by 5 bases, 10 bases remained unmatched. There are 16 residues in the CDR3. Germline V lookup: CDR1 KGHSH, CDR2 LQKENI. The CDR3 sequence: CASSPKLGQGWYGYTF. CDR3 bases: TGTGCCAGCTCACCGAAACTGGGACAGGGCTGGTATGGCTACACCTTC.

This rearrangement joins TRBV6-5 to TRBJ1-1; no reliable D call. Germline CDR1 is MNHEY and CDR2 is SVGAGI. The CDR3 has 12 residues. V was shortened by 2 bases and J by 3 bases, with 4 bases between the two germline ends. CDR3 coding DNA: TGTGCCAGCAGTTACAGGGACACTGAAGCTTTCTTT. This translates into CASSYRDTEAFF.

The V and J genes are TRBV19 and TRBJ2-3, with D possibly TRBD2 on 5 matching bases. Germline assignment: CDR1 LNHDA and CDR2 SQIVND (reference sequence). V lost 3 bases to trimming and J lost 3 bases, with 7 bases between them. This CDR3 contains 13 residues. DNA of the CDR3: TGTGCCAGTAGTATTTGGGAGACAGATACGCAGTATTTT. This translates into CASSIWETDTQYF.

This chain joins TRBV18 and TRBJ2-7; D call uncertain. Trimming took off 6 bases at V and 3 bases at J, with 21 bases between the two ends. The CDR3 spans 16 residues. Germline assignment: CDR1 KGHSH and CDR2 LQKENI. This CDR3 is CASSTHPTETFYEQYF. CDR3 nucleotide sequence: TGTGCCAGCTCGACCCATCCCACAGAGACATTCTACGAGCAGTACTTC.

J is TRBJ2-5 and V is TRBV5-1, with D possibly being TRBD2 (5 bases). Trimming left V 0 bases short and J 5 bases short, with 17 bases between. Looked up from germline, CDR1 is SGHRS and CDR2 is YFSETQ. The CDR3 consists of 16 residues. The CDR3 reads CASSLARLTWEETQYF. CDR3 nucleotide sequence: TGCGCCAGCAGCTTGGCCCGGCTTACTTGGGAGGAGACCCAGTACTTC.

The rearrangement links TRBV19 to TRBJ2-1, with TRBD2 identical over 7 bases. Trimming cost V 10 bases and J 7 bases; bases outside gene matches: 4. This CDR3 has 11 amino acids. Germline CDR1 reads LNHDA; CDR2 reads SQIVND (reference sequence). The CDR3 loop is CATGLFNEQFF. For the CDR3, the DNA is TGTGCCACGGGACTATTTAATGAGCAGTTCTTC.

V usage is TRBV4-1 and J usage is TRBJ1-2; 7 bases line up with TRBD1. V trimming: 3 bases; J trimming: 4 bases; junction bases outside the gene matches: 8. CDR3 length equals 15 residues. CDR1 MGHRA and CDR2 YSYEKL come from the germline V gene. CDR3 sequence (DNA): TGCGCCAGCAGCCAGCGCTCCGGGACAGCCTATGGCTACACCTTC. Protein: CASSQRSGTAYGYTF.

The rearrangement joins TRBV27 to TRBJ2-3, with 10 positions matching TRBD1. Trimming cost V 8 bases and J 3 bases; bases outside gene matches: 14. CDR3 length: 17 residues. In germline, CDR1 is MNHEY, CDR2 SMNVEV (reference sequence). CDR3 protein: CASGQWDRGHSTDTQYF. The CDR3 nucleotides read TGTGCCAGCGGGCAGTGGGACAGGGGACATTCTACAGATACGCAGTATTTT.

This chain uses TRBV27 with TRBJ2-2, with D perhaps matching TRBD2 (6 bases). This CDR3 region has 13 residues. Per the germline V gene, CDR1 is MNHEY and CDR2 is SMNVEV (reference sequence). V lost 7 bases and J 1 base, leaving 7 bases between the germline ends. CDR3 sequence: CASTGLNTGELFF. DNA for the CDR3: TGTGCCAGCACGGGACTGAACACCGGGGAGCTGTTTTTT.

The J gene is TRBJ1-2, the V gene TRBV7-2, with D tentatively TRBD1 (6 bases). The V end lost 7 bases, the J end lost 9 bases, and 24 bases lay between the germline ends. CDR3 length: 15 amino acids. The germline gives CDR1 SGHTA, CDR2 FQGNSA. Here the CDR3 DNA reads TGTGCCAGCACACGAACCCCGACAGGTCCCGATAGCTACACCTTC. This gives the protein CASTRTPTGPDSYTF.

This rearrangement joins TRBV10-2 to TRBJ1-2; no clear D. Germline lookup yields CDR1 WSHSY and CDR2 SAAADI. The V end lost 3 bases, the J end lost 4 bases, and 9 bases lay between the germline ends. This CDR3 contains 13 residues. The CDR3 DNA is TGCGCCAGCAGTGAAGGGCGGACCTATGGCTACACCTTC. Amino acids: CASSEGRTYGYTF.

The rearrangement joins TRBV7-2 to TRBJ1-1, with D hard to call. Trimming stripped 1 base from V and 8 bases from J, with 26 bases between. The CDR3 sequence is 18 residues long. Germline V gene lookup returns CDR1 SGHTA and CDR2 FQGNSA. The DNA of the CDR3 is TGTGCCAGCAGCTTAGTTGAGGGAGGGTCGCTTGGGCCGATGGAAGCTTTCTTT. As protein: CASSLVEGGSLGPMEAFF.

The rearrangement links TRBV5-1 to TRBJ2-5, with 7 nucleotides matching TRBD1. V gave up 1 base and J gave up 1 base; unmatched junction bases: 4. Germline V gives CDR1 SGHRS, CDR2 YFSETQ. The CDR3 runs 15 residues. This chain's CDR3 is CASSLRTGSQETQYF. In DNA form, the CDR3 reads TGCGCCAGCAGCTTGCGGACAGGTAGCCAAGAGACCCAGTACTTC.

As to this clone: Other nucleotide sequences in the sample specify the same CDR3. V usage is TRBV9 and J usage is TRBJ1-6; D is ambiguous. Germline assignment: CDR1 SGDLS and CDR2 YYNGEE. V lost 2 bases and J 9 bases, leaving 18 bases between the germline ends. This CDR3 has 16 amino acids. The DNA of the CDR3 is TGTGCCAGCAGCGTGTCATTTGTCCCGGGAGGTTCACCCCTCCACTTT. This gives the protein CASSVSFVPGGSPLHF.

The J gene is TRBJ1-4, the V gene TRBV2; D not resolved. Germline CDR1 reads SNHLY; CDR2 reads FYNNEI. The V gene lost 7 bases and the J gene lost 3 bases, with 9 bases spanning the gap. The CDR3 length is 13 residues. The CDR3 loop reads CASNTAANEKLFF. CDR3 sequence (DNA): TGTGCCAGCAATACAGCCGCTAATGAAAAACTGTTTTTT.

This chain connects TRBV15 to TRBJ1-2; tentative D call: TRBD1 (5 bases). The CDR3 spans 15 residues. V lost 6 bases to trimming and J lost 4 bases, with 18 bases between them. Germline lookup yields CDR1 LNHNV and CDR2 YYDKDF (reference sequence). This CDR3 is CATRGPDSPLYGYTF. In DNA, the CDR3 is TGTGCCACCAGGGGACCGGACTCTCCGCTCTATGGCTACACCTTC.

The V and J genes are TRBV20-1 and TRBJ2-5; unclear D gene. The CDR3 contains 11 residues. CDR1 is DFQATT, CDR2 SNEGSKA, per germline (reference sequence). V was pared by 4 bases and J by 1 base, with 4 bases between. The CDR3 DNA is TGCAGTGCTATTTCCCAAGAGACCCAGTACTTC. Protein: CSAISQETQYF.

This chain links TRBV19 with TRBJ2-1, with 7 bases matching TRBD1. Germline V gene lookup returns CDR1 LNHDA and CDR2 SQIVND (reference sequence). The CDR3 runs 16 residues. After removal of 4 bases from V and 10 bases from J, the junction contained 16 bases not matched to a gene. The CDR3 sequence is CASSTPSQGSDPEQFF. The CDR3 bases are TGTGCCAGTAGTACCCCATCACAGGGGTCCGATCCCGAGCAGTTCTTC.

The chain joins TRBV12-2 to TRBJ1-5; the table's D call TRBD1 went unverified against the DNA. TRBV12-2 is assigned pseudogene status. The CDR3 is 16 amino acids. The CDR3 here is CASRSTGTGDFQPQHF. The DNA for the CDR3 is TGTGCAAGTCGCTCTACCGGGACAGGGGACTTTCAGCCCCAGCATTTT.

This clone showed up just once. The V call is TRBV12-5, the J call TRBJ1-1; the match to TRBD1 covers 7 bases. Trimming at V came to 2 bases and at J to 5 bases, leaving 23 bases not matched to a gene. CDR3 length: 20 amino acids. Germline CDR1 is LGHNT and CDR2 is FRNRAP. The DNA for the CDR3 is TGTGCTAGTGGTTTGACCCCATCCCAGGGACAGAGGGTTTTTGGTACTGAAGCTTTCTTT. This encodes CASGLTPSQGQRVFGTEAFF.

This clone was recorded only once. The chain combines TRBV27 with TRBJ1-3; D gene ambiguous. The CDR3 is made up of 13 amino acids. CDR1 is MNHEY, CDR2 SMNVEV, per germline (reference sequence). The V end lost 1 base, the J end lost 4 bases, and 5 bases lay between the germline ends. This chain's CDR3 is CASSLYLGNTIYF. The CDR3 bases are TGTGCCAGCAGTTTATATCTGGGAAACACCATATATTTT.

CDR3 DNA sequence: TGTGCCAGCAGCTTACCATGGGGCTACGAGCAGTACTTC. This sequence encodes CASSLPWGYEQYF. This sequence joins TRBV7-2 and TRBJ2-7; D unresolved. The germline V and J ends were trimmed by 2 bases and 3 bases, with 8 bases remaining between them. CDR1 and CDR2 (germline): SGHTA, FQGNSA. CDR3 size: 13 residues.

This chain connects TRBV18 to TRBJ2-5; D could derive from TRBD1 or TRBD2 (5 bases each). Trimming left V 3 bases short and J 2 bases short, with 13 bases between. The CDR3 is 15 amino acids. Germline CDR1 is KGHSH and CDR2 is LQKENI. Here the CDR3 reads CASSPRDRQQETQYF. The CDR3 coding sequence is TGTGCCAGCTCACCCCGGGACCGACAACAAGAGACCCAGTACTTC.